Included here is one T cell receptor (beta chain) sequence, with context. Its antigen is as yet unknown. The data were taken from a study of OX40 agonist ivuxolimab in advanced cancers. Overall study: Patients in dose escalation had liver, melanoma, kidney or head and neck cancers. Mean age about 60 years, range about 20 to 90; approximately 83% male.

Libraries were prepared by immunoSEQ multiplex PCR; TCRdb keeps only in-frame clonotypes and omits some of them. This table has 60,000 to 65,000 clones, roughly 87% appearing once. The CDR3 is made up of 14 amino acids. The junction had 3 bases not matched to a gene; V was cut back by 5 bases and J by 2 bases. The V gene's germline CDR1 is PRHDT and CDR2 FYEKMQ (reference sequence). General observations from the study: Relative to CD4+, CD8+ T cells held more expanded clones on average. Expanded peripheral T-cell antigen specificity went undetermined.

This TCR was recovered from an adult with an advanced solid tumor such as melanoma, head and neck, liver or kidney cancer. The sequences come from CD4+ or CD8+ T cells sorted from blood, collected in a trial of the OX40 agonist ivuxolimab. The V call is TRBV13, the J call TRBJ2-7; TRBD1 agrees at 10 bases. The CDR3 DNA reads TGTGCCAGCAGCAGCGGGACAGGGGCCTACGAGCAGTACTTC. As protein: CASSSGTGAYEQYF.